The clone carrying this T cell receptor beta chain was counted between two and nine times. As yet, its antigen is unknown. These gene names are mouse names. The DNA ends 1 residue before the CDR3 does, and the rest of the CDR3 is filled in from the germline J gene. Generated by immunoSEQ multiplex PCR, the TCRdb table keeps only in-frame clones and is missing some. The sample contains roughly 3,200 clones, roughly 53% of which appear only once. The sample originates from a study of tissue T cells after allogeneic stem cell transplantation. Overall study findings and caveats: Only a limited share of tissue TCRs appeared in blood or spleen.

The CDR3 consists of 13 residues. CDR1 NSHNY and CDR2 SYGAGN come from the germline V gene. V lost 5 bases, J lost 0 bases, and 8 bases lay in between. The time point: mouse harvest day 14 after allogeneic transplant. The graft held 10^6 splenic CD5+ T cells and 10^7 T-cell-depleted bone marrow cells. This clonotype was obtained from a female BALB/c mouse given C57BL/6 T cells with graft-versus-host disease after an allogeneic hematopoietic cell transplant. Sequencing used gut tissue. This chain links TRBV13-1 with TRBJ1-2; no definite D call. The sequenced part of the CDR3 DNA is TGTGCCAGCAGGAAACACGCAAACTCCGACTACACC. Residues: CASRKHANSDYT. The entire CDR3 reads CASRKHANSDYTF.